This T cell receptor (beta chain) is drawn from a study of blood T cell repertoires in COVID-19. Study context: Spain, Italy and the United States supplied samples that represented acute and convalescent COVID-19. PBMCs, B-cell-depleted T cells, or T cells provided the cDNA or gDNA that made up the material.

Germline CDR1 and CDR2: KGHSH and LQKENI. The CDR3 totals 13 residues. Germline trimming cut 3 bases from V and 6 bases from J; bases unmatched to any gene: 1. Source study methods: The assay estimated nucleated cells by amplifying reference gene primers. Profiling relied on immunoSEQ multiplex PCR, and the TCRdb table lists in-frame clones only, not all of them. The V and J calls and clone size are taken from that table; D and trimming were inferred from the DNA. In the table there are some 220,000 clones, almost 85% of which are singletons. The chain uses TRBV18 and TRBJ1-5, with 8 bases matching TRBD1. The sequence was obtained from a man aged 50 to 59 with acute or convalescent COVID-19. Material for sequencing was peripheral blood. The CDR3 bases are TGTGCCAGCTCACCCGACAGGGGTCAGCCCCAGCATTTT. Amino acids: CASSPDRGQPQHF.